A selection of T cell receptor beta chains follows, all from one sample in a study of OX40 agonist ivuxolimab in advanced cancers. The assay was immunoSEQ multiplex PCR, and TCRdb's table has in-frame clones only and misses some. The sample has roughly 92,000 clones, roughly nine tenths seen once. This specimen consisted of CD4+ or CD8+ T cells sorted from blood, obtained in a trial of the OX40 agonist ivuxolimab. These receptors all come from an adult with an advanced solid tumor such as melanoma, head and neck, liver or kidney cancer. Each CDR3 is given with its conserved first and last residue. A D gene is named only where the DNA matches it firmly. Expanded clones get a size class; other rows say once, few or many, or leave the size out.

V gene	clone size	J gene	D gene	CDR3 length	CDR3 DNA	CDR3 protein
TRBV7-6	.	TRBJ2-6	.	17	TGTGCCAGCAGCTTAGCGTTGGGGGACTCTGGGGCCAACGTCCTGACTTTC	CASSLALGDSGANVLTF
TRBV19	once	TRBJ1-5	.	14	TGTGCCAGTAGTGGAGGGACATTTAATCAGCCCCAGCATTTT	CASSGGTFNQPQHF
TRBV11-2	.	TRBJ2-1	.	15	TGTGCCAGCAGCCCCGCTAGCGTCTTCTACAATGAGCAGTTCTTC	CASSPASVFYNEQFF
TRBV5-3	.	TRBJ2-5	TRBD2	16	TGTGCCAGAAGCCCAGGGACTAGCGGCGCCGAGGAGACCCAGTACTTC	CARSPGTSGAEETQYF
TRBV18	.	TRBJ1-2	.	14	TGTGCCAGCTCACCACCGGGGGGCACCTATGGCTACACCTTC	CASSPPGGTYGYTF
TRBV28	once	TRBJ2-5	.	15	TGTGCCAGCACCCCTTTTAGTTTCGGGGTGGAGACCCAGTACTTC	CASTPFSFGVETQYF
TRBV13	.	TRBJ2-7	TRBD1	14	TGTGCCAGCAGCCCGGGGACAGGGGGGCGGGAGCAGTACTTC	CASSPGTGGREQYF
TRBV7-2	few	TRBJ2-7	.	15	TGTGCCAGCAGCTCCCCGACAGGCCGCTTCTACGAGCAGTACTTC	CASSSPTGRFYEQYF
TRBV27	.	TRBJ2-3	.	14	TGTGCCAGCAGTTTAGGAACGGTGAGAGATACGCAGTATTTT	CASSLGTVRDTQYF
TRBV27	.	TRBJ2-2	.	12	TGTGCCAGCAGCGTAGAGGCCGGGGAGCTGTTTTTT	CASSVEAGELFF
TRBV27	.	TRBJ1-2	.	12	TGTGCCAGCAAATCTGGAGAGTATAGCTACACCTTC	CASKSGEYSYTF
TRBV11-2	.	TRBJ2-7	.	16	TGTGCCAGCAGCTCCCCCGGACTTTTGTCCGCCTACGAGCAGTACTTC	CASSSPGLLSAYEQYF
TRBV4-3	.	TRBJ1-4	.	16	TGCGCCAGCAGCCAAGATGGGCTTACAACTAATGAAAAACTGTTTTTT	CASSQDGLTTNEKLFF
TRBV5-8	.	TRBJ1-5	.	13	TGTGCCAGCAGCTCCTCCCTTAATCAGCCCCAGCATTTT	CASSSSLNQPQHF
TRBV10-2	.	TRBJ1-5	.	13	TGCGCCAGCAGTGAGTCGGGAGATCAGCCCCAGCATTTT	CASSESGDQPQHF
TRBV10-2	.	TRBJ1-2	.	17	TGCGCCAGCAGTGATGGGGCCGGTGGAAATCTGAACTATGGCTACACCTTC	CASSDGAGGNLNYGYTF
TRBV27	once	TRBJ2-2	.	11	TGTGCCAGCGGCAGCACCGGGGAGCTGTTTTTT	CASGSTGELFF
TRBV6-1	.	TRBJ2-5	TRBD1	14	TGTGCCAGCAGCGAAACAGGGGTCGGAGAGACCCAGTACTTC	CASSETGVGETQYF
TRBV7-8	few	TRBJ2-7	TRBD2	14	TGTGCCAGCAGCTCGACCGGGACTAGCGGAGGGCAGTACTTC	CASSSTGTSGGQYF
TRBV27	.	TRBJ2-1	.	12	TGTGCCAGCAGTAAGGGCCTGGGTGAGCAGTTCTTC	CASSKGLGEQFF
TRBV6-5	.	TRBJ1-1	.	11	TGTGCCAGCCTTACGACGGGACAAGCTTTCTTT	CASLTTGQAFF
TRBV13	.	TRBJ2-7	.	12	TGTGCCAGCAGCTTAGGCCTCAACGAGCAGTACTTC	CASSLGLNEQYF
TRBV10-2	.	TRBJ2-1	.	14	TGCGCCAGCAGTGAGTCGACGGACTACAATGAGCAGTTCTTC	CASSESTDYNEQFF
TRBV2	.	TRBJ1-2	TRBD1	15	TGTGCCAGCAGTGAGGACAGGGGATGGGACTATGGCTACACCTTC	CASSEDRGWDYGYTF
TRBV10-2	.	TRBJ2-5	.	13	TGCGCCAGCGCTTGGGAAAACCAAGAGACCCAGTACTTC	CASAWENQETQYF
TRBV27	.	TRBJ2-1	.	15	TGTGCCAGCAGTTTAGGGATTAGCTCCTACAATGAGCAGTTCTTC	CASSLGISSYNEQFF
TRBV15	.	TRBJ1-5	.	15	TGTGCCACCAGTATGGCCGGGACTTTGAATCAGCCCCAGCATTTT	CATSMAGTLNQPQHF
TRBV6-5	.	TRBJ1-4	.	15	TGTGCCAGCAGCAAAAGGGGACCTCCGAGAGAAAAACTGTTTTTT	CASSKRGPPREKLFF
TRBV4-1	.	TRBJ1-2	.	15	TGCGCCAGCGCTACCGGGACAAATACTAACTATGGCTACACCTTC	CASATGTNTNYGYTF